These 15 T cell receptor beta chains originate from one sample sequenced in a study of CD8+CD57+ T cells in acquired aplastic anemia. Patients chosen for sequencing had shown CD8+CD57+ cell expansion by flow cytometry. Profiling that covered TCR beta VDJ and CDR3 relied on genomic DNA as its template. TCRdb ran MiXCR on the reads and lists one entry per CDR3 protein. The profile shows about 220,000 distinct CDR3 sequences, around half of them singletons. Sequencing input: sorted CD4+, CD8+, or CD8+CD57+ T cells (not recorded which) from PBMCs. Source of these receptors: a human donor with aplastic anemia.

This clonotype has a count of ten or more. The chain is built from TRBV10-3 and TRBJ2-1; 11 positions agree with TRBD2. The J segment lost 3 bases and the V segment lost 2 bases, leaving 3 bases of the junction unmatched. The CDR3 contains 16 residues. Germline CDR1 ENHRY, CDR2 SYGVKD. The CDR3 is CAISEPTSGIYNEQFF. The DNA of the CDR3 is TGTGCCATCAGTGAGCCGACTAGCGGGATCTACAATGAGCAGTTCTTC.

This clonotype was detected a few times. This chain uses TRBV15 with TRBJ2-3; the D is unclear. CDR3 length: 14 residues. Trimming took off 0 bases at V and 0 bases at J, with 4 bases between the two ends. Germline values: CDR1 LNHNV, CDR2 YYDKDF (reference sequence). CDR3 bases: TGTGCCACCAGCAGAGAATTTAGCACAGATACGCAGTATTTT. Its protein is CATSREFSTDTQYF.

The chain uses TRBV7-9 and TRBJ1-2; D gene unclear. CDR1 SEHNR and CDR2 FQNEAQ come from the germline V gene (reference sequence). V was pared by 3 bases and J by 5 bases, with 13 bases between. The CDR3 is 14 residues long. Written as DNA, the CDR3 is TGTGCCAGCAGCTTCCCCGGCGGGAGGTATGGCTACACCTTC. Its protein is CASSFPGGRYGYTF.

The V gene is TRBV28, the J gene TRBJ2-7; D remains ambiguous. This CDR3 region has 14 residues. V was clipped by 2 bases and J by 12 bases, with 20 bases between them. Per the germline V gene, CDR1 is MDHEN and CDR2 is SYDVKM. CDR3: CASSLISEFDESYF. DNA for the CDR3: TGTGCCAGCAGTTTAATCTCAGAATTCGATGAGTCGTACTTC. Based on the CDR3 plus reference TRBV28 and TRBJ2-7, the full variable domain is DVKVTQSSRYLVKRTGEKVFLECVQDMDHENMFWYRQDPGLGLRLIYFSYDVKMKEKGDIPEGYSVSREKKERFSLILESASTNQTSMYLCASSLISEFDESYFGPGTRLTVT.

This clonotype was detected many times. This chain uses TRBV20-1 with TRBJ2-7, with D possibly being TRBD1 (6 bases). CDR3 length: 15 residues. Trimming removed 0 bases from V and 0 bases from J, with 12 bases in between. Germline lookup yields CDR1 DFQATT and CDR2 SNEGSKA (reference sequence). The CDR3 coding sequence is TGCAGTGCTAGAGATAGGGGGACAATCTCCTACGAGCAGTACTTC. Amino acid sequence: CSARDRGTISYEQYF.

Ten or more counts support this clonotype. The rearrangement links TRBV15 to TRBJ2-1; D remains ambiguous. This CDR3 contains 11 residues. Between the trimmed V and J ends, which lost 8 bases and 9 bases, there was a span of 11 bases. Germline V lookup: CDR1 LNHNV, CDR2 YYDKDF (reference sequence). The CDR3 DNA follows: TGTGCCACCCCCCGTCCCCCTGAGCAGTTCTTC. Its protein is CATPRPPEQFF.

This clonotype was counted many times. J is TRBJ1-4 and V is TRBV7-9, with 9 bases lining up with TRBD1. J was trimmed by 8 bases and V by 6 bases; bases with no gene match: 7. This CDR3 is 14 amino acids long. Germline V CDR1 and CDR2: SEHNR, FQNEAQ (reference sequence). The CDR3 sequence: CASRGGQGIEKLFF. The DNA of the CDR3 is TGTGCCAGCAGGGGGGGACAGGGAATCGAAAAACTGTTTTTT.

This clonotype was recorded a few times. This chain uses TRBV25-1 with TRBJ1-5; a weak D match, TRBD1 (6 bases). CDR3 length: 17 amino acids. CDR1 MGHDK and CDR2 SYGVNS come from the germline V gene. V shed 3 bases and J shed 7 bases, with 22 bases lying between them. The CDR3 nucleotides are TGTGCCAGCAGTGAGCCACCCGGCGGGACACCGGACCAGCCCCAGCATTTT. This encodes CASSEPPGGTPDQPQHF.

This clonotype was detected many times. The genes are TRBV4-3 and TRBJ2-5, with D perhaps TRBD2 (5 bases). Germline V lookup: CDR1 LGHNA, CDR2 YSLEER. V gave up 0 bases and J gave up 5 bases, with 13 bases separating them. The CDR3 is made up of 15 amino acids. CDR3 bases: TGCGCCAGCAGCCAAGACGTCGGGGATGGGGAGACCCAGTACTTC. This encodes CASSQDVGDGETQYF.

V and J are TRBV7-6 and TRBJ1-1, with TRBD1 identical over 7 bases. The J segment lost 1 base and the V segment lost 5 bases, leaving 7 bases of the junction unmatched. The CDR3 spans 15 residues. Germline V CDR1 and CDR2: SGHVS, FNYEAQ. The CDR3 nucleotides read TGTGCCAGCAGCATACGGGACAGCTCGAACACTGAAGCTTTCTTT. It encodes CASSIRDSSNTEAFF.

The V gene is TRBV6-5, the J gene TRBJ1-3; TRBD1 is a possible D gene (5 bases). The germline V gene has CDR1 MNHEY and CDR2 SVGAGI. V lost 2 bases and J 8 bases, leaving 13 bases between the germline ends. The CDR3 length is 14 residues. The CDR3 DNA reads TGTGCCAGCAGTTACCCGTTGCAGGGTGACACCATATATTTT. Translation gives CASSYPLQGDTIYF.

At least ten counts were recorded for this clonotype. CDR3 sequence reads: CASSLVLAGGINEQFF. The CDR3, as DNA: TGTGCCAGCAGCTTAGTTTTAGCGGGGGGGATCAATGAGCAGTTCTTC. The chain recombines TRBV7-9 with TRBJ2-1; 11 bases match TRBD2. Germline lookup yields CDR1 SEHNR and CDR2 FQNEAQ (reference sequence). The CDR3 runs 16 residues. Germline trimming cut 1 base from V and 6 bases from J; bases unmatched to any gene: 5.

This clonotype was counted ten times or more. The chain carries TRBV6-1 and TRBJ2-7; tentative D call: TRBD1 (5 bases). Trimming left V 1 base short and J 1 base short, with 11 bases between. Germline CDR1 is MNHNS and CDR2 is SASEGT. The CDR3 covers 15 residues. This chain's CDR3 is CASSEGGGSSYEQYF. Here the CDR3 DNA reads TGTGCCAGCAGTGAAGGGGGCGGCAGTTCCTACGAGCAGTACTTC.

The chain couples TRBV9 to TRBJ1-4; D gene ambiguous. V lost 0 bases to trimming and J lost 10 bases, with 19 bases between them. CDR3 length equals 16 residues. Germline V gives CDR1 SGDLS, CDR2 YYNGEE. CDR3 loop: CASSVVAGTCARKLFF. The CDR3, as DNA: TGTGCCAGCAGCGTAGTAGCGGGAACTTGTGCCCGAAAACTGTTTTTT.

This clonotype was detected ten times or more. The gene calls are TRBV11-2 and TRBJ1-4, with a possible D match to TRBD1 (6 bases). The CDR3 covers 16 residues. The V end lost 1 base, the J end lost 5 bases, and 14 bases lay between the germline ends. Germline V gene lookup returns CDR1 SGHAT and CDR2 FQNNGV. CDR3 residues: CASSLGWKGGNEKLFF. The CDR3, as DNA: TGTGCCAGCAGCTTAGGTTGGAAGGGGGGGAATGAAAAACTGTTTTTT. The full variable domain, rest sourced from reference TRBV11-2 and TRBJ1-4, is EAGVAQSPRYKIIEKRQSVAFWCNPISGHATLYWYQQILGQGPKLLIQFQNNGVVDDSQLPKDRFSAERLKGVDSTLKIQPAKLEDSAVYLCASSLGWKGGNEKLFFGSGTQLSVL.